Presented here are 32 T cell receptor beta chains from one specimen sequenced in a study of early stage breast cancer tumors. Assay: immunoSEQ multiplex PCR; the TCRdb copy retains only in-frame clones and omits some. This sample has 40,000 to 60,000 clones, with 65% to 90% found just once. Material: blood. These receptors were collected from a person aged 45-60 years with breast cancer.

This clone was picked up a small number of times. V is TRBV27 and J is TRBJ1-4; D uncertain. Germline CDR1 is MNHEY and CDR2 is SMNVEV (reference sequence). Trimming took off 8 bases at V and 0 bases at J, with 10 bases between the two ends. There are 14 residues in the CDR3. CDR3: CASSDGTTNEKLFF. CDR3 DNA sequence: TGTGCCAGCTCCGACGGTACAACTAATGAAAAACTGTTTTTT.

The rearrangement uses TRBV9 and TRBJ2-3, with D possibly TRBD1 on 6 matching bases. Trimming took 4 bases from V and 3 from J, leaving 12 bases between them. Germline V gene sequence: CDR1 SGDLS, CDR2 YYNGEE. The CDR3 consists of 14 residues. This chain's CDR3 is CASSPRTETDTQYF. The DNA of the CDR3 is TGTGCCAGCAGCCCCCGGACAGAGACAGATACGCAGTATTTT.

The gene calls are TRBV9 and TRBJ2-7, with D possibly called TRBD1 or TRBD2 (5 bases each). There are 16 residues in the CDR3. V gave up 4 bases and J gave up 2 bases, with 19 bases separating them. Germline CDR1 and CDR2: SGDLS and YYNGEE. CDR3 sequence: CASSPEGREGAYEQYF. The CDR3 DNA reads TGTGCCAGCAGCCCAGAGGGGCGAGAAGGGGCCTACGAGCAGTACTTC.

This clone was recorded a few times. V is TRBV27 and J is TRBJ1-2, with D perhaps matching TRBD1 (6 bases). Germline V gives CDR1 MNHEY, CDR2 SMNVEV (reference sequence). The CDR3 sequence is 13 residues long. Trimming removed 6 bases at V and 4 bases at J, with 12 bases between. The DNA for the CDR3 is TGTGCCAGCAGGGCCGGACAGTTCTATGGCTACACCTTC. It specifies CASRAGQFYGYTF.

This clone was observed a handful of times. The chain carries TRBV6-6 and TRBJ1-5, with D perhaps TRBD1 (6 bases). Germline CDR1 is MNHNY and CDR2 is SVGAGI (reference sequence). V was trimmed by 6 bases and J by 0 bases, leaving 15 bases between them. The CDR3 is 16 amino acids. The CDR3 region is CASSFGAGDSNQPQHF. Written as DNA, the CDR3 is TGTGCCAGCAGCTTTGGGGCAGGGGATAGCAATCAGCCCCAGCATTTT.

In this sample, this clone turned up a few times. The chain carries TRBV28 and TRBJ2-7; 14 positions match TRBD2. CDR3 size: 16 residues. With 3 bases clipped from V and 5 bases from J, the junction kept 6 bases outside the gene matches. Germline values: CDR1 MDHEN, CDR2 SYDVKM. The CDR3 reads CASSFSGLAGVHEQYF. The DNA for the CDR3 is TGTGCCAGCAGTTTCTCGGGACTAGCGGGAGTGCACGAGCAGTACTTC.

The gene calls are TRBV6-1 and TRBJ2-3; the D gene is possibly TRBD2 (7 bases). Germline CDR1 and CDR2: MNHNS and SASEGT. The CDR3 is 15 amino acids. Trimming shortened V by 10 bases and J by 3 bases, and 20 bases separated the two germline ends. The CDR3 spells CATYHSGGATDTQYF. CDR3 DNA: TGTGCCACCTACCATAGTGGGGGGGCAACAGATACGCAGTATTTT.

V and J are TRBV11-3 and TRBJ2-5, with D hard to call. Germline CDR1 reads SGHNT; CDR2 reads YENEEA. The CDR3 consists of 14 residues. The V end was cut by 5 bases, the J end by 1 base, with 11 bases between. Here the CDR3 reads CASSRGPLQETQYF. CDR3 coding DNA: TGTGCCAGCAGCCGTGGACCGCTCCAAGAGACCCAGTACTTC.

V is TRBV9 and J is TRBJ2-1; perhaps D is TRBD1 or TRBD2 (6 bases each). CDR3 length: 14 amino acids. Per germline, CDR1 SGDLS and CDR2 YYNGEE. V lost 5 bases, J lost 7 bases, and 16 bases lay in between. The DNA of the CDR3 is TGTGCCAGCAGTCCACATATAGGGGGGAATGAGCAGTTCTTC. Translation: CASSPHIGGNEQFF.

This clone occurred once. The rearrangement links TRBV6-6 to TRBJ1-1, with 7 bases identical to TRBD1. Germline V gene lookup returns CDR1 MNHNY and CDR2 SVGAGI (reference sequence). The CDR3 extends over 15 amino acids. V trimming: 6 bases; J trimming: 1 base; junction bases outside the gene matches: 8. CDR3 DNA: TGTGCCAGCAGAAGACGGACAGGCCAGAACACTGAAGCTTTCTTT. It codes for CASRRRTGQNTEAFF.

In DNA, the CDR3 is TGTGCCAGCAGCACCGTTAACTATGGCTACACCTTC. Encoded protein: CASSTVNYGYTF. The V gene is TRBV9, the J gene TRBJ1-2; D not certain. The germline V gene has CDR1 SGDLS and CDR2 YYNGEE. The CDR3 is made up of 12 amino acids. With 4 bases removed from V and 1 base from J, the gap between germline ends came to 5 bases. Full variable domain (missing parts from reference TRBV9 and TRBJ1-2): DSGVTQTPKHLITATGQRVTLRCSPRSGDLSVYWYQQSLDQGLQFLIQYYNGEERAKGNILERFSAQQFPDLHSELNLSSLELGDSALYFCASSTVNYGYTFGSGTRLTVV.

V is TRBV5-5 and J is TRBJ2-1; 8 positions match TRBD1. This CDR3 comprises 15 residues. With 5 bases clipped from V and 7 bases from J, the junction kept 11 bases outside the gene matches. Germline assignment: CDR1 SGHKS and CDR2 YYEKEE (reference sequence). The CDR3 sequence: CASRLGQGRWNEQFF. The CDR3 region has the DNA TGTGCCAGCAGACTTGGACAGGGTAGGTGGAATGAGCAGTTCTTC.

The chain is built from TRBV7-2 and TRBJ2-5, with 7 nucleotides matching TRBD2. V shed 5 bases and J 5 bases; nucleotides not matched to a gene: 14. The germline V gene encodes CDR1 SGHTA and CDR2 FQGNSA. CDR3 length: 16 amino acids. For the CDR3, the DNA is TGTGCCAGCAGCGGAGGGGCGGGAGCTACTCGGGAGACCCAGTACTTC. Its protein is CASSGGAGATRETQYF.

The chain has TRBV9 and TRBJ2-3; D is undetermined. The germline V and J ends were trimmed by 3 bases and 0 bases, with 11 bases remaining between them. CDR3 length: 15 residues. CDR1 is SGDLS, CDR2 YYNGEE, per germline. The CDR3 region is CASSEAESSTDTQYF. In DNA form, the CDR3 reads TGTGCCAGCAGCGAAGCCGAAAGTAGCACAGATACGCAGTATTTT.

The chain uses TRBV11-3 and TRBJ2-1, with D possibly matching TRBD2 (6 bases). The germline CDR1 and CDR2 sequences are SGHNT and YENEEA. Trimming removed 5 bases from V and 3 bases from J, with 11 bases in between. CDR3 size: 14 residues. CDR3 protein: CASSAGRSYNEQFF. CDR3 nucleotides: TGTGCCAGCAGCGCGGGACGGAGCTACAATGAGCAGTTCTTC.

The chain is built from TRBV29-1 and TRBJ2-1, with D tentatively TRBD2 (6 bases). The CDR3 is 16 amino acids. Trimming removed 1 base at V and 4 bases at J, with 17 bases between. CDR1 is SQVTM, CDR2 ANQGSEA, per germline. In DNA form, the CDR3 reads TGCAGCGTTGAAGGGATGCCGGGAGAGTCTTACAATGAGCAGTTCTTC. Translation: CSVEGMPGESYNEQFF.

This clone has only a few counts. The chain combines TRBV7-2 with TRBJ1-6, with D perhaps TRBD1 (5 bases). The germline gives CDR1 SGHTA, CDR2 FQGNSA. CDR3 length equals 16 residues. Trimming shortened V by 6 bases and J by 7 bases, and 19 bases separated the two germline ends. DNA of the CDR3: TGTGCCAGCAGAGGGAGGGCAGGGACTCAGAATTCACCCCTCCACTTT. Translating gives CASRGRAGTQNSPLHF.

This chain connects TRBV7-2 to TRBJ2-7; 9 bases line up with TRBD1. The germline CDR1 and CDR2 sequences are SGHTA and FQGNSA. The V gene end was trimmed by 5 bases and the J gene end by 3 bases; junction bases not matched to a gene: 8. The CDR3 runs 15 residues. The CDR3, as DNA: TGTGCCAGCAGCACGGGACAGGGTTTGAACTACGAGCAGTACTTC. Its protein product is CASSTGQGLNYEQYF.

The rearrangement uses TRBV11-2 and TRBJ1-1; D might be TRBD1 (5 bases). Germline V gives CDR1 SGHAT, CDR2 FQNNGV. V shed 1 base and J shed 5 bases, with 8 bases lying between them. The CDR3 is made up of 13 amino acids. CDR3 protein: CASSLVGETEAFF. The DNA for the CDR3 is TGTGCCAGCAGCTTAGTGGGGGAAACTGAAGCTTTCTTT.

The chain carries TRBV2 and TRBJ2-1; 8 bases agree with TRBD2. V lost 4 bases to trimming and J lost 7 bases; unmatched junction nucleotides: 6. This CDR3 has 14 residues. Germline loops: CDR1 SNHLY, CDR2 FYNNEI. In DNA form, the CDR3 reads TGTGCCAGCAGTGGAGGGACTAGTTGGAATGAGCAGTTCTTC. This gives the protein CASSGGTSWNEQFF.

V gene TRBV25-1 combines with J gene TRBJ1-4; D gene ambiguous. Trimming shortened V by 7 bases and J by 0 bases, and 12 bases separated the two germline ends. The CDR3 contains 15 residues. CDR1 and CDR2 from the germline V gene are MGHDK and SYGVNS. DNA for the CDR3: TGTGCCAGCAACGGATTCGAGACAACTAATGAAAAACTGTTTTTT. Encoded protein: CASNGFETTNEKLFF.

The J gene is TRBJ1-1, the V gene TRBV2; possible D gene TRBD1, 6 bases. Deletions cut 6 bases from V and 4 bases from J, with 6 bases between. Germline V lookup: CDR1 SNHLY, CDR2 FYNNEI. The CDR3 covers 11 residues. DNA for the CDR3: TGTGCCAGCAGAGGGGGCACTGAAGCTTTCTTT. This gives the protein CASRGGTEAFF.

The CDR3 reads CASSVADTYEQYF. The CDR3 DNA reads TGTGCCAGCAGTGTCGCAGATACCTACGAGCAGTACTTC. This chain uses TRBV6-1 with TRBJ2-7; no clear D. Germline CDR1 and CDR2: MNHNS and SASEGT. The CDR3 extends over 13 amino acids. Trimming shortened V by 4 bases and J by 2 bases, and 9 bases separated the two germline ends.

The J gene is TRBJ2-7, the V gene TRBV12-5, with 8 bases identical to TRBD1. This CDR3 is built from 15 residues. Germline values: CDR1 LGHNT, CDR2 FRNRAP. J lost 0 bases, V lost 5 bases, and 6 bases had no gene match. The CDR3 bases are TGTGCTAGTGGTCCAGGGGGCGTACTCTCCTACGAGCAGTACTTC. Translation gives CASGPGGVLSYEQYF.

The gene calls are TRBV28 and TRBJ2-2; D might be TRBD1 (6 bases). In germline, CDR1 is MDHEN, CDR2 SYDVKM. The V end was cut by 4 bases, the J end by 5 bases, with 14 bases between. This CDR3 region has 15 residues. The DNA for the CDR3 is TGTGCCAGCAGTTCCTCGGGACACCTTACCGGGGAGCTGTTTTTT. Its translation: CASSSSGHLTGELFF. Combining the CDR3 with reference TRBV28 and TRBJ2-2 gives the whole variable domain DVKVTQSSRYLVKRTGEKVFLECVQDMDHENMFWYRQDPGLGLRLIYFSYDVKMKEKGDIPEGYSVSREKKERFSLILESASTNQTSMYLCASSSSGHLTGELFFGEGSRLTVL.

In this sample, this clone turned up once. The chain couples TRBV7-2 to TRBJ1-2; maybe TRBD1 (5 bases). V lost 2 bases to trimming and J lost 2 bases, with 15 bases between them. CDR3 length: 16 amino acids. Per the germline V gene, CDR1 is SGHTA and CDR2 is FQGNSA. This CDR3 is CASSLPSGGGNYGYTF. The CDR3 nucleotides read TGTGCCAGCAGCTTACCCTCCGGGGGAGGGAACTATGGCTACACCTTC.

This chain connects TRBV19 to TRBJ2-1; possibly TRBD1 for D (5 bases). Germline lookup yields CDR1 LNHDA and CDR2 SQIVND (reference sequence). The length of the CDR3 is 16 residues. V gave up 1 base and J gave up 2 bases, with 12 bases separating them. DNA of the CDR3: TGTGCCAGTAGTATAGCATCCAGGGTCCCCTACAATGAGCAGTTCTTC. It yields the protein CASSIASRVPYNEQFF.

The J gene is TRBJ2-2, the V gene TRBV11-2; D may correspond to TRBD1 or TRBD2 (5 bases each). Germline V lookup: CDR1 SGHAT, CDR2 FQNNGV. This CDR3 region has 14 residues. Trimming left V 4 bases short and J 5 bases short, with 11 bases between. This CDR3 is CASSSGPRTGELFF. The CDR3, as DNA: TGTGCCAGCAGCTCGGGACCCAGAACCGGGGAGCTGTTTTTT.

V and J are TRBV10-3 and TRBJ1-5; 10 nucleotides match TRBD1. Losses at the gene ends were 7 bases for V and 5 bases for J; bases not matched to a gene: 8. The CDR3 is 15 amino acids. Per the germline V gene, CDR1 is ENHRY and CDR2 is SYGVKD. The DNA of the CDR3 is TGTGCCATCACGAGGACAGGGGGTTTGGATCAGCCCCAGCATTTT. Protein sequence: CAITRTGGLDQPQHF.

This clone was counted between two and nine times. In nucleotides, the CDR3 is TGTGCCAGCAGGAACCCCGGGACAGGGGTGAGGACCGGGGAGCTGTTTTTT. Translated: CASRNPGTGVRTGELFF. This chain links TRBV2 with TRBJ2-2; TRBD1 matches 10 bases. The V gene end was trimmed by 6 bases and the J gene end by 5 bases; junction bases not matched to a gene: 12. Germline CDR1 SNHLY, CDR2 FYNNEI. The CDR3 is made up of 17 amino acids. Full variable domain (missing parts from reference TRBV2 and TRBJ2-2): EPEVTQTPSHQVTQMGQEVILRCVPISNHLYFYWYRQILGQKVEFLVSFYNNEISEKSEIFDDQFSVERPDGSNFTLKIRSTKLEDSAMYFCASRNPGTGVRTGELFFGEGSRLTVL.

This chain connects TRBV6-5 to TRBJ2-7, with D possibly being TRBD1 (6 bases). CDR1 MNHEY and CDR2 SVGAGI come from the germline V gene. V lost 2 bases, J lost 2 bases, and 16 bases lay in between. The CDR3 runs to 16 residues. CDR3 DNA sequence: TGTGCCAGCAGTTACCTCTCCGGACAGAAGACCTACGAGCAGTACTTC. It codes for CASSYLSGQKTYEQYF.

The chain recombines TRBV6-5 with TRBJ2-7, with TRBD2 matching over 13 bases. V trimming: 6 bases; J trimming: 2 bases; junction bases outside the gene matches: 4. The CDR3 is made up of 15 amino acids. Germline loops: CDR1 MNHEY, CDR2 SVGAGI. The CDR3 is CASSQTSGRAYEQYF. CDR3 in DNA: TGTGCCAGCAGCCAAACTAGCGGGAGGGCCTACGAGCAGTACTTC.